These 16 T cell receptor beta chains were all obtained from the same sample, sequenced in a study of OX40 agonist ivuxolimab in advanced cancers. The protocol was immunoSEQ multiplex PCR, while the TCRdb copy is restricted to in-frame clones and leaves out a portion. Of roughly 90,000 clones detected, approximately 94% appear once; the ten largest clones hold about 2.4%. The source material was CD4+ or CD8+ T cells sorted from blood, sampled in a trial of the OX40 agonist ivuxolimab. The receptors shown here come from an adult with an advanced solid tumor such as melanoma, head and neck, liver or kidney cancer.

This clone was counted a few times. The chain recombines TRBV6-5 with TRBJ2-5; D ambiguous. Germline V lookup: CDR1 MNHEY, CDR2 SVGAGI. The CDR3 spans 13 residues. Trimming took off 0 bases at V and 1 base at J, with 3 bases between the two ends. The CDR3 protein is CASSYSIQETQYF. The CDR3 DNA reads as TGTGCCAGCAGTTACTCTATCCAAGAGACCCAGTACTTC.

This chain links TRBV9 with TRBJ2-5; tentative D call: TRBD2 (7 bases). Germline V lookup: CDR1 SGDLS, CDR2 YYNGEE. The CDR3 contains 16 residues. V was trimmed by 0 bases and J by 1 base, leaving 13 bases between them. The CDR3 DNA sequence: TGTGCCAGCAGCGTAGAACGGGGGGCCCCCCAAGAGACCCAGTACTTC. It yields the protein CASSVERGAPQETQYF.

This chain joins TRBV7-6 and TRBJ2-6, with TRBD2 matching 10 bases. Germline CDR1 and CDR2: SGHVS and FNYEAQ. This CDR3 contains 18 residues. Losses at the gene ends were 4 bases for V and 0 bases for J; bases not matched to a gene: 6. The CDR3: CASSSSSGGLSGANVLTF. DNA for the CDR3: TGTGCCAGCAGCTCGTCTAGCGGGGGCCTCTCTGGGGCCAACGTCCTGACTTTC.

The V gene is TRBV19, the J gene TRBJ1-5, with a possible D match to TRBD1 (5 bases). With 6 bases removed from V and 8 bases from J, the gap between germline ends came to 23 bases. The CDR3 spans 16 residues. In germline, CDR1 is LNHDA, CDR2 SQIVND (reference sequence). CDR3 loop: CASRVGGVPLREPQHF. The CDR3 DNA follows: TGTGCCAGTAGAGTTGGAGGGGTCCCACTTAGGGAGCCCCAGCATTTT.

The chain uses TRBV28 and TRBJ2-1; D is ambiguous. Germline CDR1 and CDR2: MDHEN and SYDVKM. The V end was cut by 5 bases, the J end by 0 bases, with 11 bases between. This CDR3 spans 15 amino acids. CDR3 loop: CASSPLRSSYNEQFF. The DNA of the CDR3 is TGTGCCAGCAGTCCCCTTAGGAGCTCCTACAATGAGCAGTTCTTC. Full variable domain (rest looked up from reference TRBV28 and TRBJ2-1): DVKVTQSSRYLVKRTGEKVFLECVQDMDHENMFWYRQDPGLGLRLIYFSYDVKMKEKGDIPEGYSVSREKKERFSLILESASTNQTSMYLCASSPLRSSYNEQFFGPGTRLTVL.

The chain couples TRBV18 to TRBJ1-1, with D possibly TRBD1 on 5 matching bases. V lost 5 bases and J lost 0, with 10 bases in between. CDR1 and CDR2 (germline): KGHSH, LQKENI. The CDR3 loop spans 14 amino acids. The CDR3 region is CASSGRDLNTEAFF. Here the CDR3 DNA reads TGTGCCAGCTCAGGGAGGGACCTGAACACTGAAGCTTTCTTT.

The genes are TRBV11-2 and TRBJ2-7, with 7 bases fitting TRBD1. There are 16 residues in the CDR3. The V and J ends lost 6 bases and 2 bases, in that order; junction bases with no gene match: 13. Germline V gene lookup returns CDR1 SGHAT and CDR2 FQNNGV. CDR3 nucleotide sequence: TGTGCCAGCAGTTCAGATCCGGGACAGATTACCTACGAGCAGTACTTC. The encoded protein is CASSSDPGQITYEQYF.

This clone was observed once. The V and J genes are TRBV27 and TRBJ2-3; 10 bases align to TRBD1. Germline lookup yields CDR1 MNHEY and CDR2 SMNVEV (reference sequence). This CDR3 has 20 residues. With 1 base clipped from V and 5 bases from J, the junction kept 18 bases outside the gene matches. The CDR3 DNA sequence: TGTGCCAGCAGTTTATACGCGCGGTTGCTGGGGACAGGGGTCGGAGATACGCAGTATTTT. It specifies CASSLYARLLGTGVGDTQYF.

The chain recombines TRBV30 with TRBJ1-5; D perhaps matches TRBD1 (6 bases). The germline gives CDR1 GTSNPN, CDR2 SVGIG (reference sequence). V was cut by 5 bases and J by 8 bases, with 16 bases left in between. The CDR3 extends over 13 amino acids. The CDR3 spells CAWDHQGLKPQHF. The CDR3 DNA is TGTGCCTGGGACCATCAGGGGTTAAAGCCCCAGCATTTT. The full variable domain, with the rest looked up from reference TRBV30 and TRBJ1-5, is SQTIHQWPATLVQPVGSPLSLECTVEGTSNPNLYWYRQAAGRGLQLLFYSVGIGQISSEVPQNLSASRPQDRQFILSSKKLLLSDSGFYLCAWDHQGLKPQHFGDGTRLSIL.

The chain recombines TRBV7-8 with TRBJ2-1; D unresolved. The germline CDR1 and CDR2 sequences are SGHVS and FQNEAQ. V was pared by 3 bases and J by 0 bases, with 12 bases between. There are 16 residues in the CDR3. The CDR3 is CASSLTALISYNEQFF. For the CDR3, the DNA is TGTGCCAGCAGCTTGACGGCACTGATCTCCTACAATGAGCAGTTCTTC.

This clone was seen only once. The V and J genes are TRBV7-9 and TRBJ2-1, with D tentatively TRBD2 (6 bases). Deletions cut 0 bases from V and 5 bases from J, with 11 bases between. Germline lookup yields CDR1 SEHNR and CDR2 FQNEAQ (reference sequence). The CDR3 consists of 15 residues. The CDR3 DNA reads as TGTGCCAGCAGCTTAGCGGGAGGATTCAACAATGAGCAGTTCTTC. Encoded protein: CASSLAGGFNNEQFF.

This sequence joins TRBV4-3 and TRBJ2-5, with 11 bases matching TRBD2. Judging by the DNA end, TRBJ2-7 fits better; the J call may be wrong. The CDR3 runs to 16 residues. From germline, CDR1 is LGHNA and CDR2 YSLEER. The CDR3 loop reads CASSPVTSGGTYEQYF. The CDR3 region has the DNA TGCGCCAGCAGCCCAGTTACTAGCGGGGGAACCTACGAGCAGTACTTC.

This chain connects TRBV5-5 to TRBJ2-2; D unclear. CDR3 size: 14 residues. Germline CDR1 and CDR2: SGHKS and YYEKEE (reference sequence). V lost 1 base to trimming and J lost 6 bases, with 10 bases between them. The CDR3 sequence is CASSLMGNPGELFF. The DNA for the CDR3 is TGTGCCAGCAGCTTGATGGGGAATCCCGGGGAGCTGTTTTTT. Drawing the rest from reference TRBV5-5 and TRBJ2-2, the complete variable domain is DAGVTQSPTHLIKTRGQQVTLRCSPISGHKSVSWYQQVLGQGPQFIFQYYEKEERGRGNFPDRFSARQFPNYSSELNVNALLLGDSALYLCASSLMGNPGELFFGEGSRLTVL.

The rearrangement uses TRBV27 and TRBJ2-7, with D maybe TRBD1 (6 bases). With 5 bases removed from V and 3 bases from J, the gap between germline ends came to 17 bases. CDR3 size: 15 residues. Germline CDR1 and CDR2: MNHEY and SMNVEV (reference sequence). This CDR3 reads CASSLGPGTSYEQYF. The DNA of the CDR3 is TGTGCCAGCAGTCTAGGGCCCGGGACAAGCTACGAGCAGTACTTC.

This rearrangement joins TRBV15 to TRBJ2-1, with 9 bases matching TRBD2. J lost 3 bases, V lost 1 base, and 4 bases had no gene match. The CDR3 has 16 residues. CDR1 and CDR2 from the germline V gene are LNHNV and YYDKDF (reference sequence). CDR3 sequence: CATSRVPSGIYNEQFF. The DNA of the CDR3 is TGTGCCACCAGCAGAGTCCCTAGCGGGATCTACAATGAGCAGTTCTTC.

This sequence joins TRBV5-1 and TRBJ2-7, with D perhaps TRBD2 (5 bases). The V gene lost 2 bases and the J gene lost 7 bases, with 13 bases spanning the gap. This CDR3 has 13 amino acids. Germline CDR1 SGHRS, CDR2 YFSETQ. The CDR3 DNA follows: TGCGCCAGCAGCTTCGAGGGAGTAAGTGAGCAGTACTTC. It encodes CASSFEGVSEQYF.